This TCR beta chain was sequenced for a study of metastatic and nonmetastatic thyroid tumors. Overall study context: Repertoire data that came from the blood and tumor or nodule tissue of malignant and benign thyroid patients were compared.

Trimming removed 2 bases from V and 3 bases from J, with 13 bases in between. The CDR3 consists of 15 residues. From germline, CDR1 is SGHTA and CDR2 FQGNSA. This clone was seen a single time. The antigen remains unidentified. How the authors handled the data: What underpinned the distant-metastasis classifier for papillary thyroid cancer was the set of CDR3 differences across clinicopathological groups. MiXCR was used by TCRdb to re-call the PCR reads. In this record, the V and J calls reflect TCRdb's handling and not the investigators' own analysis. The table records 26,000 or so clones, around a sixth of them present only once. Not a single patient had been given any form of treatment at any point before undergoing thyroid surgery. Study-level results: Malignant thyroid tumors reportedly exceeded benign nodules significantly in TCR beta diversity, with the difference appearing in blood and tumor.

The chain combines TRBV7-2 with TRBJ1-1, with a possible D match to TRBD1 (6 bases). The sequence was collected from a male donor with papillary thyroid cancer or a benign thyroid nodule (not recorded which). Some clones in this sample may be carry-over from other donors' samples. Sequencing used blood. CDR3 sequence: CASSLYGGADTEAFF. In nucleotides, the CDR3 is TGTGCCAGCAGCTTATATGGGGGGGCGGACACTGAAGCTTTCTTT.